The 26 T cell receptor beta chains in this list originate from one sample, sequenced in a study of a mutant IDH1 vaccine in newly diagnosed glioma. This table comes from immunoSEQ multiplex PCR, and its TCRdb copy is limited to in-frame clones, with some not included. The sample contains about 54,000 clones, around 84% of which appear only once. Stated time point: week 35, safety follow-up. Doses of 300 ug of mutant IDH1 20-mer peptide were given with topical imiquimod. Their antigen targets remain unknown. Sequenced material: PBMCs, taken from a glioma patient whose treatment included an IDH1 peptide vaccine. Source of these receptors: a woman in her late teens or twenties with glioma.

The chain recombines TRBV2 with TRBJ2-3; D not resolved. The CDR3 length is 15 residues. Germline V gene data show CDR1 as SNHLY and CDR2 as FYNNEI. The V gene lost 5 bases and the J gene lost 0 bases, with 12 bases spanning the gap. CDR3 sequence: CASSLYRPSTDTQYF. CDR3 nucleotides: TGTGCCAGCAGTCTCTACCGACCTAGCACAGATACGCAGTATTTT.

This chain connects TRBV19 to TRBJ1-5; unclear D gene. V lost 5 bases to trimming and J lost 7 bases, with 15 bases between them. The CDR3 is 14 amino acids. Per the germline V gene, CDR1 is LNHDA and CDR2 is SQIVND (reference sequence). Here the CDR3 DNA reads TGTGCCAGTAGTGTTAACCTAGGAGGACAGCCCCAGCATTTT. Amino acid sequence: CASSVNLGGQPQHF.

CDR3 protein: CASSYGQGSYEQYF. The CDR3 DNA reads as TGTGCCAGCAGTTATGGTCAGGGAAGTTACGAGCAGTACTTC. V is TRBV6-5 and J is TRBJ2-7, with a possible D match to TRBD1 (5 bases). V lost 3 bases and J lost 4, with 13 bases in between. Looked up from germline, CDR1 is MNHEY and CDR2 is SVGAGI. This CDR3 is 14 amino acids long.

The chain links TRBV6-5 to TRBJ2-4, with D possibly TRBD2 on 5 matching bases. The V gene's germline CDR1 is MNHEY and CDR2 SVGAGI. This CDR3 region has 14 residues. Trimming stripped 10 bases from V and 6 bases from J, with 19 bases between. This CDR3 is CATLGLSSGNIQYF. CDR3 DNA sequence: TGTGCCACCTTAGGACTCTCTTCAGGAAACATTCAGTACTTC.

V gene TRBV6-1 combines with J gene TRBJ1-4; D is unclear. Germline loops: CDR1 MNHNS, CDR2 SASEGT. Trimming stripped 2 bases from V and 5 bases from J, with 15 bases between. The CDR3 spans 16 residues. The CDR3 is CASSENGGGVNEKLFF. The CDR3 DNA follows: TGTGCCAGCAGTGAAAATGGCGGTGGGGTCAATGAAAAACTGTTTTTT.

This chain joins TRBV9 and TRBJ2-3; D is perhaps TRBD2 (7 bases). The CDR3 consists of 16 residues. The germline V and J ends were trimmed by 4 bases and 1 base, with 16 bases remaining between them. Germline assignment: CDR1 SGDLS and CDR2 YYNGEE. CDR3 sequence: CASSPEGRGRTDTQYF. The CDR3 coding sequence is TGTGCCAGCAGCCCAGAGGGGCGGGGGCGCACAGATACGCAGTATTTT.

The chain joins TRBV9 to TRBJ1-4, with D possibly being TRBD1 (5 bases). The V gene lost 4 bases and the J gene lost 4 bases, with 14 bases spanning the gap. CDR1 and CDR2 (germline): SGDLS, YYNGEE. This CDR3 region has 15 residues. CDR3 amino acids: CASSFSRGLNEKLFF. As DNA, the CDR3 is TGTGCCAGCAGCTTCAGTCGGGGCCTTAATGAAAAACTGTTTTTT.

The chain recombines TRBV4-1 with TRBJ1-2; TRBD1 matches 7 bases. The junction had 11 bases not matched to a gene; V was cut back by 0 bases and J by 4 bases. The V gene's germline CDR1 is MGHRA and CDR2 YSYEKL. The CDR3 consists of 17 residues. For the CDR3, the DNA is TGCGCCAGCAGCCAAGATCGGACAGGACGATGGTCCTATGGCTACACCTTC. Its protein product is CASSQDRTGRWSYGYTF.

This sequence joins TRBV7-6 and TRBJ1-2; tentatively, D is TRBD1 (5 bases). The CDR3 is made up of 15 amino acids. Per germline, CDR1 SGHVS and CDR2 FNYEAQ. The V gene lost 6 bases and the J gene lost 3 bases, with 17 bases spanning the gap. The CDR3 here is CASSPGSGGDYGYTF. In DNA, the CDR3 is TGTGCCAGCAGTCCCGGCTCCGGGGGGGACTATGGCTACACCTTC.

CDR3 sequence: CASSSLGGYGYTF. The DNA for the CDR3 is TGTGCCAGCAGTAGCTTAGGGGGATATGGCTACACCTTC. The chain uses TRBV6-1 and TRBJ1-2, with D perhaps TRBD1 (6 bases). Germline V gene sequence: CDR1 MNHNS, CDR2 SASEGT. V lost 5 bases, J lost 5 bases, and 12 bases lay in between. The CDR3 is 13 residues long.

CDR3 bases: TGTGCCAGCAGTGGACTACAGGGCGGCTATGGCTACACCTTC. Its translation: CASSGLQGGYGYTF. This chain links TRBV6-1 with TRBJ1-2; weak D call: TRBD1 (6 bases). In germline, CDR1 is MNHNS, CDR2 SASEGT. V was trimmed by 4 bases and J by 4 bases, leaving 13 bases between them. The CDR3 has 14 amino acids.

This clone was detected once. V and J are TRBV2 and TRBJ2-3, with 11 positions matching TRBD2. Germline assignment: CDR1 SNHLY and CDR2 FYNNEI. CDR3 size: 21 residues. The J segment lost 1 base and the V segment lost 6 bases, leaving 21 bases of the junction unmatched. The CDR3 here is CASSVRLGLAGTFGGTDTQYF. As DNA, the CDR3 is TGTGCCAGCAGCGTTCGGCTTGGACTAGCGGGCACTTTCGGGGGCACAGATACGCAGTATTTT. Together with reference TRBV2 and TRBJ2-3, the CDR3 gives the full variable domain: EPEVTQTPSHQVTQMGQEVILRCVPISNHLYFYWYRQILGQKVEFLVSFYNNEISEKSEIFDDQFSVERPDGSNFTLKIRSTKLEDSAMYFCASSVRLGLAGTFGGTDTQYFGPGTRLTVL.

The V and J genes are TRBV7-2 and TRBJ1-2; D is unresolved. Germline V gene data show CDR1 as SGHTA and CDR2 as FQGNSA. Trimming cost V 1 base and J 5 bases, with 8 bases left between them. This CDR3 contains 13 residues. The CDR3 coding sequence is TGTGCCAGCAGCTTAGGGCAGATATATGGCTACACCTTC. Translating it yields CASSLGQIYGYTF.

The rearrangement uses TRBV27 and TRBJ2-7; D possibly corresponds to TRBD1 (5 bases). From germline, CDR1 is MNHEY and CDR2 SMNVEV (reference sequence). V was pared by 3 bases and J by 7 bases, with 16 bases between. The CDR3 is 14 residues long. The CDR3: CASSLQGLYVEQYF. The CDR3 nucleotides are TGTGCCAGCAGTTTGCAGGGATTGTACGTGGAGCAGTACTTC.

The V gene is TRBV2, the J gene TRBJ2-1; 7 bases match TRBD2. V dropped 3 bases and J dropped 2; count of bases not matched to a gene: 10. The CDR3 sequence is 17 residues long. The germline V gene encodes CDR1 SNHLY and CDR2 FYNNEI. Here the CDR3 DNA reads TGTGCCAGCAGTGATAAAAGCGGGATTATCACCTACAATGAGCAGTTCTTC. It is translated as CASSDKSGIITYNEQFF. Using reference TRBV2 and TRBJ2-1 for the parts outside the CDR3, the full variable domain is EPEVTQTPSHQVTQMGQEVILRCVPISNHLYFYWYRQILGQKVEFLVSFYNNEISEKSEIFDDQFSVERPDGSNFTLKIRSTKLEDSAMYFCASSDKSGIITYNEQFFGPGTRLTVL.

The chain links TRBV9 to TRBJ1-3; unclear D gene. Trimming took 0 bases from V and 4 from J, leaving 5 bases between them. Germline CDR1 is SGDLS and CDR2 is YYNGEE. CDR3 length equals 13 residues. This CDR3 reads CASSVALGNTIYF. Here the CDR3 DNA reads TGTGCCAGCAGCGTAGCCCTCGGAAACACCATATATTTT. Drawing the rest from reference TRBV9 and TRBJ1-3, the complete variable domain is DSGVTQTPKHLITATGQRVTLRCSPRSGDLSVYWYQQSLDQGLQFLIQYYNGEERAKGNILERFSAQQFPDLHSELNLSSLELGDSALYFCASSVALGNTIYFGEGSWLTVV.

The chain couples TRBV19 to TRBJ1-3; D may be TRBD1 (6 bases). The ends were cut back, 8 bases at V and 3 bases at J, with 20 bases in the middle. Germline V CDR1 and CDR2: LNHDA, SQIVND (reference sequence). The CDR3 runs to 16 residues. CDR3 sequence: CASSPGGASGGNTIYF. DNA for the CDR3: TGTGCCAGTTCTCCCGGGGGGGCATCAGGTGGAAACACCATATATTTT.

This clone was detected once. The chain's CDR3 is CASSSTSGSYEQYF. For the CDR3, the DNA is TGTGCCAGCAGCTCGACTAGCGGGAGCTACGAGCAGTACTTC. The chain links TRBV13 to TRBJ2-7; 12 nucleotides align to TRBD2. This CDR3 has 14 residues. The V gene's germline CDR1 is PRHDT and CDR2 FYEKMQ (reference sequence). Trimming took 4 bases from V and 3 from J; bases not matched to a gene: 1.

The chain recombines TRBV21-1 with TRBJ2-7. TRBV21-1 has pseudogene status. The CDR3 consists of 15 residues. The DNA for the CDR3 is TGTGCCAGCAGCAAAGGGCCAGGGGGGGCCTACGAGCAGTACTTC. Its translation: CASSKGPGGAYEQYF.

The chain uses TRBV10-1 and TRBJ2-4, with D possibly TRBD2 on 5 matching bases. In germline, CDR1 is WNHNN, CDR2 SYGVQD (reference sequence). The CDR3 covers 17 residues. V shed 2 bases and J shed 3 bases, with 17 bases lying between them. The CDR3 region is CASSENGDEGIKNIQYF. The CDR3, as DNA: TGCGCCAGCAGTGAGAATGGAGATGAGGGCATCAAAAACATTCAGTACTTC.

This chain joins TRBV6-5 and TRBJ1-2, with 7 bases lining up with TRBD1. Germline trimming cut 0 bases from V and 4 bases from J; bases unmatched to any gene: 8. Germline CDR1 reads MNHEY; CDR2 reads SVGAGI. This CDR3 is 16 amino acids long. This CDR3 reads CASSYSSTGNIYGYTF. In DNA, the CDR3 is TGTGCCAGCAGTTACTCTTCGACAGGGAATATCTATGGCTACACCTTC.

CDR3 residues: CASKDRATTGELFF. CDR3 nucleotide sequence: TGTGCCAGCAAAGACAGGGCTACCACCGGGGAGCTGTTTTTT. The chain has TRBV2 and TRBJ2-2; 7 bases match TRBD1. Germline V lookup: CDR1 SNHLY, CDR2 FYNNEI. The CDR3 runs to 14 residues. With V trimmed by 7 bases and J by 4 bases, 6 bases remained unmatched. The full variable domain, with the rest looked up from reference TRBV2 and TRBJ2-2, is EPEVTQTPSHQVTQMGQEVILRCVPISNHLYFYWYRQILGQKVEFLVSFYNNEISEKSEIFDDQFSVERPDGSNFTLKIRSTKLEDSAMYFCASKDRATTGELFFGEGSRLTVL.

This chain uses TRBV5-4 with TRBJ2-3; the D is unclear. The CDR3 is 14 amino acids. The germline V gene encodes CDR1 SGHNT and CDR2 YYREEE (reference sequence). The ends were cut back, 4 bases at V and 6 bases at J, with 15 bases in the middle. CDR3 bases: TGTGCCAGCAGCCCCGGAGCCGACACCGATACGCAGTATTTT. Its translation is CASSPGADTDTQYF.

A single count supports this clone. This rearrangement joins TRBV30 to TRBJ2-7, with TRBD2 matching 10 bases. CDR3 length: 14 amino acids. With V trimmed by 2 bases and J by 7 bases, 8 bases remained unmatched. From germline, CDR1 is GTSNPN and CDR2 SVGIG (reference sequence). The CDR3 DNA is TGTGCCTGGAGTCTTAGCGGGAGGACGGAAGAGCAGTACTTC. Amino acids: CAWSLSGRTEEQYF.

DNA for the CDR3: TGTGCCATCAGTGATTCCGGGACAGCCTCTGGAAACACCATATATTTT. This gives the protein CAISDSGTASGNTIYF. This chain uses TRBV10-3 with TRBJ1-3; 7 bases align to TRBD1. CDR3 size: 16 residues. Losses at the gene ends were 3 bases for V and 0 bases for J; bases not matched to a gene: 5. CDR1 and CDR2 from the germline V gene are ENHRY and SYGVKD.

J is TRBJ2-1 and V is TRBV13, with 7 bases lining up with TRBD2. V shed 4 bases and J 4 bases; nucleotides not matched to a gene: 10. The length of the CDR3 is 16 residues. CDR1 and CDR2 from the germline V gene are PRHDT and FYEKMQ (reference sequence). CDR3 nucleotide sequence: TGTGCCAGCAGCTCCGCCCTAGGCGGGAGTTACAATGAGCAGTTCTTC. Protein product: CASSSALGGSYNEQFF.